This section outlines one T cell receptor (beta chain) sequence together with its context. The sample comes from a study of PD-1 blockade in mismatch repair-deficient tumors. Generated by immunoSEQ multiplex PCR, the TCRdb table keeps only in-frame clones and is missing some. In the table there are thousands of clones, more than 80% of which are singletons. The CDR3 consists of 12 residues. CDR1 and CDR2 (germline): WNHNN, SYGVQD (reference sequence). V lost 4 bases, J lost 0 bases, and 3 bases lay in between. The V call is TRBV10-1, the J call TRBJ1-1; D call uncertain. Sequencing used PBMCs, obtained about 48 weeks after starting pembrolizumab. The TCR sequence derives from an adult with mismatch repair-deficient cancer. The CDR3 bases are TGCGCCAGCAGTGCCATGAACACTGAAGCTTTCTTT. Encoded protein: CASSAMNTEAFF.